This T cell receptor (beta chain) was sequenced for a study of blood T cell repertoires in COVID-19. Study context: COVID-19 samples collected from the United States, Italy and Spain covered acute and convalescent phases. T cells, B-cell-depleted T cells, or PBMCs provided the cDNA or gDNA that served as material.

As originally analysed: Reference gene primer amplification in the assay estimated nucleated cell counts. Some clones are missing from TCRdb's copy, which holds only in-frame ones; the method was immunoSEQ multiplex PCR. The V and J calls and clone size are taken from that table; D and trimming were inferred from the DNA. The sample has around 99,000 clones, about 79% seen once. Details on this clone: Other DNA sequences in this sample translate to the same CDR3.

This CDR3 has 13 amino acids. The ends lost 6 bases at V and 4 bases at J; junction bases unmatched: 5. Germline V lookup: CDR1 MGHDK, CDR2 SYGVNS. The receptor comes from an elderly woman with active or convalescent COVID-19. The sequencing input was peripheral blood. The rearrangement links TRBV25-1 to TRBJ1-2; 7 nucleotides match TRBD1. CDR3 sequence reads: CASRMTGFYGYTF. CDR3 sequence (DNA): TGTGCCAGCAGAATGACAGGGTTCTATGGCTACACCTTC.